These 16 T cell receptor beta chains came from one sample sequenced in a study of T cell clones after liver transplantation. Data came from immunoSEQ multiplex PCR; TCRdb stores just in-frame clones and leaves some out. The sample consists of roughly 70,000 clones, about four fifths of them appearing once. Sequenced material: CD4+ T cells from blood, taken before liver transplant. Source of these receptors: a human donor who received a liver transplant.

The chain combines TRBV5-1 with TRBJ2-6; D not certain. The CDR3 has 15 amino acids. CDR1 is SGHRS, CDR2 YFSETQ, per germline. Trimming took 0 bases from V and 0 from J, leaving 4 bases between them. CDR3 protein: CASSLDSSGANVLTF. In DNA form, the CDR3 reads TGCGCCAGCAGCTTGGACAGCTCTGGGGCCAACGTCCTGACTTTC.

This sequence joins TRBV7-2 and TRBJ2-5; the D is unclear. The J call may not be correct, given that the DNA end is closer to TRBJ2-7. CDR1 SGHTA and CDR2 FQGNSA come from the germline V gene. The CDR3 loop spans 16 amino acids. The CDR3 sequence is CASSLRKSSQSYEQYF. The CDR3 region has the DNA TGTGCCAGCAGCTTACGAAAGTCTTCCCAATCCTACGAGCAGTACTTC.

The chain joins TRBV5-1 to TRBJ1-1; no reliable D call. The length of the CDR3 is 15 residues. V gave up 0 bases and J gave up 0 bases, with 9 bases separating them. The germline gives CDR1 SGHRS, CDR2 YFSETQ. CDR3 nucleotide sequence: TGCGCCAGCAGCTTGGCCGGTGGATTGAACACTGAAGCTTTCTTT. Its translation is CASSLAGGLNTEAFF. Based on the CDR3 plus reference TRBV5-1 and TRBJ1-1, the full variable domain is KAGVTQTPRYLIKTRGQQVTLSCSPISGHRSVSWYQQTPGQGLQFLFEYFSETQRNKGNFPGRFSGRQFSNSRSEMNVSTLELGDSALYLCASSLAGGLNTEAFFGQGTRLTVV.

This chain connects TRBV2 to TRBJ1-2; TRBD1 agrees at 7 bases. This CDR3 is 13 amino acids long. Germline trimming cut 11 bases from V and 3 bases from J; bases unmatched to any gene: 9. Germline CDR1 reads SNHLY; CDR2 reads FYNNEI. The CDR3 sequence is CAGQTGWDYGYTF. DNA of the CDR3: TGTGCCGGCCAGACAGGGTGGGACTATGGCTACACCTTC. The full variable domain, in which reference TRBV2 and TRBJ1-2 provide the parts outside the CDR3, is EPEVTQTPSHQVTQMGQEVILRCVPISNHLYFYWYRQILGQKVEFLVSFYNNEISEKSEIFDDQFSVERPDGSNFTLKIRSTKLEDSAMYFCAGQTGWDYGYTFGSGTRLTVV.

The chain is built from TRBV5-6 and TRBJ1-1; tentative D call: TRBD1 (6 bases). This CDR3 region has 16 residues. Germline loops: CDR1 SGHDT, CDR2 YYEEEE. Deletions cut 4 bases from V and 0 bases from J, with 16 bases between. The CDR3 loop is CASSHVDRTLNTEAFF. The CDR3 bases are TGTGCCAGCAGCCACGTGGACAGAACATTGAACACTGAAGCTTTCTTT. Supplemented by reference TRBV5-6 and TRBJ1-1, the full variable domain reads DAGVTQSPTHLIKTRGQQVTLRCSPKSGHDTVSWYQQALGQGPQFIFQYYEEEERQRGNFPDRFSGHQFPNYSSELNVNALLLGDSALYLCASSHVDRTLNTEAFFGQGTRLTVV.

This chain links TRBV10-2 with TRBJ2-1; D is undetermined. V was clipped by 2 bases and J by 3 bases, with 8 bases between them. Germline values: CDR1 WSHSY, CDR2 SAAADI. This CDR3 has 14 amino acids. This chain's CDR3 is CASSENLDYNEQFF. CDR3 DNA: TGCGCCAGCAGTGAGAACCTGGACTACAATGAGCAGTTCTTC.

The rearrangement joins TRBV7-2 to TRBJ2-5, with a tentative D call TRBD1 (6 bases). The germline gives CDR1 SGHTA, CDR2 FQGNSA. The CDR3 has 16 amino acids. V was shortened by 5 bases and J by 4 bases, with 20 bases between the two germline ends. CDR3 nucleotide sequence: TGTGCCAGCAGCCCACACAGGGCTCGGGGAGTAGAGACCCAGTACTTC. As protein: CASSPHRARGVETQYF.

CDR3 nucleotides: TGTGCCAGCAGCCAATCGGCGGGGAGCACAGATACGCAGTATTTT. The encoded protein is CASSQSAGSTDTQYF. The J gene is TRBJ2-3, the V gene TRBV27; the D gene is possibly TRBD2 (6 bases). CDR1 and CDR2 (germline): MNHEY, SMNVEV (reference sequence). The CDR3 spans 15 residues. V was pared by 6 bases and J by 0 bases, with 13 bases between.

This clone is termed medium-sized. The rearrangement links TRBV19 to TRBJ1-2; D remains ambiguous. V was trimmed by 5 bases and J by 8 bases, leaving 12 bases between them. The CDR3 runs to 12 residues. The germline V gene encodes CDR1 LNHDA and CDR2 SQIVND (reference sequence). The CDR3 spells CASSQGMKGYTF. Here the CDR3 DNA reads TGTGCCAGTAGTCAAGGGATGAAGGGCTACACCTTC.

This chain links TRBV2 with TRBJ2-1; no firm D call. V lost 7 bases and J 0 bases, leaving 10 bases between the germline ends. The length of the CDR3 is 14 residues. Germline V gene lookup returns CDR1 SNHLY and CDR2 FYNNEI. CDR3 nucleotide sequence: TGTGCCAGCAACCGGATGAGCTCCTACAATGAGCAGTTCTTC. Residues: CASNRMSSYNEQFF.

This clone was seen only a few times. The J gene is TRBJ1-5, the V gene TRBV28, with D tentatively TRBD1 (6 bases). Per germline, CDR1 MDHEN and CDR2 SYDVKM. This CDR3 is built from 14 residues. V shed 10 bases and J shed 8 bases, with 21 bases lying between them. The CDR3 reads CATWDHREMKPQHF. In DNA form, the CDR3 reads TGTGCCACTTGGGACCACAGGGAGATGAAGCCCCAGCATTTT.

This chain connects TRBV10-2 to TRBJ1-1; no firm D call. Trimming removed 10 bases from V and 2 bases from J, with 14 bases in between. There are 13 residues in the CDR3. Germline CDR1 WSHSY, CDR2 SAAADI. In DNA, the CDR3 is TGCGCCACCCTCGAAAACAGTAACACTGAAGCTTTCTTT. Translated: CATLENSNTEAFF.

The V and J genes are TRBV5-1 and TRBJ1-5; D gene ambiguous. Between the trimmed V and J ends, which lost 3 bases and 3 bases, there was a span of 7 bases. Germline V gene data show CDR1 as SGHRS and CDR2 as YFSETQ. The CDR3 sequence is 13 residues long. The CDR3 reads CASSYGSNQPQHF. CDR3 sequence (DNA): TGCGCCAGCAGCTACGGGTCCAATCAGCCCCAGCATTTT.

The chain links TRBV19 to TRBJ1-3; 9 positions match TRBD1. The germline V gene has CDR1 LNHDA and CDR2 SQIVND (reference sequence). The V gene end was trimmed by 5 bases and the J gene end by 2 bases; junction bases not matched to a gene: 7. The CDR3 covers 16 residues. Written as DNA, the CDR3 is TGTGCCAGTAGTTACGGGACAGGGATCACTGGAAACACCATATATTTT. Translation: CASSYGTGITGNTIYF.

The genes are TRBV18 and TRBJ1-3; no clear D. CDR3 length: 17 residues. Looked up from germline, CDR1 is KGHSH and CDR2 is LQKENI. V was pared by 6 bases and J by 4 bases, with 22 bases between. The CDR3: CASSAALQSPRGNTIYF. CDR3 nucleotide sequence: TGTGCCAGCTCCGCGGCACTCCAGAGCCCCAGAGGAAACACCATATATTTT.

The chain recombines TRBV27 with TRBJ2-7; D is possibly TRBD1 (6 bases). This CDR3 spans 14 amino acids. Germline V gives CDR1 MNHEY, CDR2 SMNVEV (reference sequence). V was clipped by 3 bases and J by 2 bases, with 11 bases between them. This CDR3 is CASSLKPGAYEQYF. In nucleotides, the CDR3 is TGTGCCAGCAGTTTGAAGCCAGGGGCCTACGAGCAGTACTTC.